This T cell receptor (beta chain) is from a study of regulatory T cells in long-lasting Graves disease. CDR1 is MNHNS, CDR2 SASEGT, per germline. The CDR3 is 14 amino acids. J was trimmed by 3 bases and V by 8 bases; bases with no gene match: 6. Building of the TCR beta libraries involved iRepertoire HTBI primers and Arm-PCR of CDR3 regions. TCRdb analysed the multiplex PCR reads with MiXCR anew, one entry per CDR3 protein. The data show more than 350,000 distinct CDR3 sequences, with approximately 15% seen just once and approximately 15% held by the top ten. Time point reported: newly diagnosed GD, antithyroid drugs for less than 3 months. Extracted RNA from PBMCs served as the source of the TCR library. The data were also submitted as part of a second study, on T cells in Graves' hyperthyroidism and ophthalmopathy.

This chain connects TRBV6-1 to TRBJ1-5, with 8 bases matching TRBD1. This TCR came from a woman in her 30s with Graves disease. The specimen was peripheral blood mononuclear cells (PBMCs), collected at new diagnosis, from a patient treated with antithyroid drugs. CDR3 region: CASRGGQDNQPQHF. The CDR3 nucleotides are TGTGCCAGCCGAGGGGGACAGGACAATCAGCCCCAGCATTTT.